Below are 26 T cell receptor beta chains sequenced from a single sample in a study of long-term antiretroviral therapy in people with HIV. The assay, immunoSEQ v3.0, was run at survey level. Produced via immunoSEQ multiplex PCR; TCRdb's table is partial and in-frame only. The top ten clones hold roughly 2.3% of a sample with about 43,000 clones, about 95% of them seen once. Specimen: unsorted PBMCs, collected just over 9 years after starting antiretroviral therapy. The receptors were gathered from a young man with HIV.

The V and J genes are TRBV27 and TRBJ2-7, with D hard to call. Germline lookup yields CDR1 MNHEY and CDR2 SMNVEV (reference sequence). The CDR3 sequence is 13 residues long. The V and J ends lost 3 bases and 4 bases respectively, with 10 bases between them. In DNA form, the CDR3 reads TGTGCCAGCAGTTTGGGCATCACGTACGAGCAGTACTTC. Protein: CASSLGITYEQYF.

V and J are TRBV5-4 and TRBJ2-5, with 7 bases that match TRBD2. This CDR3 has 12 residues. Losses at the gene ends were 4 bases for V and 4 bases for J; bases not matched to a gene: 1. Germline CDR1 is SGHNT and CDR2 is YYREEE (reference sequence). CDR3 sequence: CASSPGGETQYF. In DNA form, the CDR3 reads TGTGCCAGCAGCCCGGGGGGAGAGACCCAGTACTTC.

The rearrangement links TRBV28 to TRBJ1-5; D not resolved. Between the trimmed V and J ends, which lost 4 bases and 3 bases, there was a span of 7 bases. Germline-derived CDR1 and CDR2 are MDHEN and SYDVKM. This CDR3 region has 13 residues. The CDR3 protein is CASSYGINQPQHF. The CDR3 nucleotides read TGTGCCAGCAGTTACGGTATCAATCAGCCCCAGCATTTT.

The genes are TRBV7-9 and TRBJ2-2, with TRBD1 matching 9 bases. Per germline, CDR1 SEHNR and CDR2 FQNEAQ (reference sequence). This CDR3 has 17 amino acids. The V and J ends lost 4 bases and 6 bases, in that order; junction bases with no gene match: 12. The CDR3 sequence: CASSSNPGTGIAGELFF. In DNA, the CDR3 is TGTGCCAGCAGCTCGAATCCCGGGACAGGGATCGCCGGGGAGCTGTTTTTT.

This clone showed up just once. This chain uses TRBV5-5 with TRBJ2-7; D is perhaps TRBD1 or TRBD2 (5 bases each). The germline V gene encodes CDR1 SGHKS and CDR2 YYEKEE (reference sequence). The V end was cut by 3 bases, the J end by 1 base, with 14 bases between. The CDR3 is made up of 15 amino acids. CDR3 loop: CASSSGTVGSYEQYV. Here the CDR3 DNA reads TGTGCCAGCAGCTCGGGGACCGTCGGGTCCTACGAGCAGTACGTC.

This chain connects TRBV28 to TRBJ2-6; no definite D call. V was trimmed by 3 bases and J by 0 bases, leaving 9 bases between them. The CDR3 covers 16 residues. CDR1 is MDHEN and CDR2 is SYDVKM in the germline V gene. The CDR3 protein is CASSFPTDSGANVLTF. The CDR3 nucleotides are TGTGCCAGCAGTTTCCCAACTGACTCTGGGGCCAACGTCCTGACTTTC.

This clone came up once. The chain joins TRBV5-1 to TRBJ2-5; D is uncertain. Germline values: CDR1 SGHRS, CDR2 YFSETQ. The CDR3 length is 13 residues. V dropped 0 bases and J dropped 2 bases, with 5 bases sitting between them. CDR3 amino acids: CASSLEQQETQYF. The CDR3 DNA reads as TGCGCCAGCAGCTTGGAGCAACAAGAGACCCAGTACTTC. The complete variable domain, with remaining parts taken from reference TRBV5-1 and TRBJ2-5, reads KAGVTQTPRYLIKTRGQQVTLSCSPISGHRSVSWYQQTPGQGLQFLFEYFSETQRNKGNFPGRFSGRQFSNSRSEMNVSTLELGDSALYLCASSLEQQETQYFGPGTRLLVL.

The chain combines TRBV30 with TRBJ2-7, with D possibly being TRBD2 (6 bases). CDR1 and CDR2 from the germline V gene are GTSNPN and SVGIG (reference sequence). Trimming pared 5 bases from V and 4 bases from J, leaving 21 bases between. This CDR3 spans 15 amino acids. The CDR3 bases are TGTGCCTGGGCTTCGACTAGTAGCTCTAGGTACGAGCAGTACTTC. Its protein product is CAWASTSSSRYEQYF.

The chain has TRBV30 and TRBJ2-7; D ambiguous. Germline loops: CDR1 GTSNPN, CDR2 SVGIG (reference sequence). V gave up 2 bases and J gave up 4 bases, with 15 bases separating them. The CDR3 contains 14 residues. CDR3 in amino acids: CAWSLVAGPYEQYF. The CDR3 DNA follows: TGTGCCTGGAGTCTCGTCGCTGGGCCTTACGAGCAGTACTTC.

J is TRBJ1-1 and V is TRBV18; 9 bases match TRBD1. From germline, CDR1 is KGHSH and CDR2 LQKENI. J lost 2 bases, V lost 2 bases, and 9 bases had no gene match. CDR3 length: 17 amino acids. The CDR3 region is CASSPAGTGRFNTEAFF. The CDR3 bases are TGTGCCAGCTCACCAGCCGGGACAGGGCGGTTTAACACTGAAGCTTTCTTT. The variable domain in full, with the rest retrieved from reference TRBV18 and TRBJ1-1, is NAGVMQNPRHLVRRRGQEARLRCSPMKGHSHVYWYRQLPEEGLKFMVYLQKENIIDESGMPKERFSAEFPKEGPSILRIQQVVRGDSAAYFCASSPAGTGRFNTEAFFGQGTRLTVV.

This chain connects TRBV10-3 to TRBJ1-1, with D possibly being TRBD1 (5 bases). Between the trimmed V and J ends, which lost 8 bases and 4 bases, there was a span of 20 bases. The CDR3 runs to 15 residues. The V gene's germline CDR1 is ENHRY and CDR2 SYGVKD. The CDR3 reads CAIRQSNVGGTEAFF. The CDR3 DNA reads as TGTGCCATCCGCCAATCCAATGTCGGGGGCACTGAAGCTTTCTTT.

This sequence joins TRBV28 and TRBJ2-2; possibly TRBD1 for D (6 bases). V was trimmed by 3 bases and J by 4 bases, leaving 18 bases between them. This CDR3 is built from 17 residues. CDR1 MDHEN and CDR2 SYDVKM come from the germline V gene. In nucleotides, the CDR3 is TGTGCCAGCAGTTTTATCCGTTCGGACAGAACCACCGGGGAGCTGTTTTTT. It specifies CASSFIRSDRTTGELFF.

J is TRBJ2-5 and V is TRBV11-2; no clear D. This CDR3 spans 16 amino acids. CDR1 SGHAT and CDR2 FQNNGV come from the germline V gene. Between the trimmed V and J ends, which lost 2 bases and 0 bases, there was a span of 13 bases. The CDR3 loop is CASSLFPADNQETQYF. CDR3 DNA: TGTGCCAGCAGCTTATTTCCCGCCGACAACCAAGAGACCCAGTACTTC.

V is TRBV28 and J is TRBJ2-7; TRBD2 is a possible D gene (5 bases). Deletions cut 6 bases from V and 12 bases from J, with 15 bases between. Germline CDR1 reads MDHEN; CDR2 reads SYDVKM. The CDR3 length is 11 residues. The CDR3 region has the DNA TGTGCCAGCAGCCAGGAGCGGTCACCGTACTTC. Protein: CASSQERSPYF.

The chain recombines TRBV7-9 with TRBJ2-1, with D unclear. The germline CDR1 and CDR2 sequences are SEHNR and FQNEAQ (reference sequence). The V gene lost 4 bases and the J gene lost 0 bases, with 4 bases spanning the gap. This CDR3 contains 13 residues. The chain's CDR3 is CASSSSSYNEQFF. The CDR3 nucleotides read TGTGCCAGCAGCTCGAGCTCCTACAATGAGCAGTTCTTC.

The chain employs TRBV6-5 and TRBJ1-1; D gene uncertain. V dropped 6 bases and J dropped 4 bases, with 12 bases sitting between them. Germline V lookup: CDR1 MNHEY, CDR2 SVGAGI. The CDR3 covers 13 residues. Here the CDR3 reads CASSLGRVTEAFF. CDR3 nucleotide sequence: TGTGCCAGCAGCTTAGGGAGGGTCACTGAAGCTTTCTTT.

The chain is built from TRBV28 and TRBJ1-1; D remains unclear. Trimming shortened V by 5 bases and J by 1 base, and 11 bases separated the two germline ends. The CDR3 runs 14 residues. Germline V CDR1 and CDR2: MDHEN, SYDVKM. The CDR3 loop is CASSLPSKNTEAFF. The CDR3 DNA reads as TGTGCCAGCAGTCTACCTTCCAAGAACACTGAAGCTTTCTTT.

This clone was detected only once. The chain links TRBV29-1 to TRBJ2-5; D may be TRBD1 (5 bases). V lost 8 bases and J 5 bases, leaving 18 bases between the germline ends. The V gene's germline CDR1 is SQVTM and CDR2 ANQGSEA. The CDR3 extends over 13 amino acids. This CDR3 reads CSSSSRVVETQYF. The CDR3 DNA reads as TGCAGCTCTAGTTCCAGGGTCGTTGAGACCCAGTACTTC.

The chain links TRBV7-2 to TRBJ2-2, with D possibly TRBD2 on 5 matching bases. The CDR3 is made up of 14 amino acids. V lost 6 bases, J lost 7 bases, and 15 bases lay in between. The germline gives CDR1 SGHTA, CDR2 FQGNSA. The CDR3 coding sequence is TGTGCCAGCAGTCCCGAGGGATTAGGCGGGGAGCTGTTTTTT. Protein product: CASSPEGLGGELFF.

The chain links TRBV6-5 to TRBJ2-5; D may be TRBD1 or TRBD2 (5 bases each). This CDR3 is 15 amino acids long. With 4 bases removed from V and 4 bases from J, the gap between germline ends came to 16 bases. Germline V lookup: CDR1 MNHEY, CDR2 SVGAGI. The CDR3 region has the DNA TGTGCCAGCAGTTTTTCCGGGACCCTCGGAGAGACCCAGTACTTC. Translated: CASSFSGTLGETQYF.

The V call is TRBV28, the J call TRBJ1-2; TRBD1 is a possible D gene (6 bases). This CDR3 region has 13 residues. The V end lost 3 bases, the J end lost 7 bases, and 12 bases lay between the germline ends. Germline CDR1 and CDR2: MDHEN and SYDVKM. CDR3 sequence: CASSLTGALGYTF. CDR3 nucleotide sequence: TGTGCCAGCAGTTTGACGGGGGCGCTTGGCTACACCTTC.

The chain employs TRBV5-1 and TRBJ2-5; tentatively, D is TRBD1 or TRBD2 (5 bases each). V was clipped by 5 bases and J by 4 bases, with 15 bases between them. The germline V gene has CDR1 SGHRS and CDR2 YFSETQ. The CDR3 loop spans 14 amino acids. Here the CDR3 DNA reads TGCGCCAGCAGTCGGGGCCCAGGCGCAGAGACCCAGTACTTC. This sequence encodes CASSRGPGAETQYF. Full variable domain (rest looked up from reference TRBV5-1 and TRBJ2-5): KAGVTQTPRYLIKTRGQQVTLSCSPISGHRSVSWYQQTPGQGLQFLFEYFSETQRNKGNFPGRFSGRQFSNSRSEMNVSTLELGDSALYLCASSRGPGAETQYFGPGTRLLVL.

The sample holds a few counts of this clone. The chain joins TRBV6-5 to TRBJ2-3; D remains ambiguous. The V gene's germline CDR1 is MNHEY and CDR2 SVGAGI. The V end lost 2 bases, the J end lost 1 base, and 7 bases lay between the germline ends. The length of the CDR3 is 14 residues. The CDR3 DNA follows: TGTGCCAGCAGTTACGTAGAGGGCACAGATACGCAGTATTTT. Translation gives CASSYVEGTDTQYF.

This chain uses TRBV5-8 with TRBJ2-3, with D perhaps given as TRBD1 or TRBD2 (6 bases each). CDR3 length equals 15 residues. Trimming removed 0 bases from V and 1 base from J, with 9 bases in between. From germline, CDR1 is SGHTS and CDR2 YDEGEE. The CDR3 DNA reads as TGTGCCAGCAGCTTGGAGGGGGGACGCACAGATACGCAGTATTTT. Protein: CASSLEGGRTDTQYF.

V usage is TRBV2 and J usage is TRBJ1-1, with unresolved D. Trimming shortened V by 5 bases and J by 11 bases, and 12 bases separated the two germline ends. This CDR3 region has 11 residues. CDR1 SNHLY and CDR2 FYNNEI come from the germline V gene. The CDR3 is CASSPTLGAFF. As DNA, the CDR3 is TGTGCCAGCAGTCCTACCTTGGGGGCTTTCTTT.

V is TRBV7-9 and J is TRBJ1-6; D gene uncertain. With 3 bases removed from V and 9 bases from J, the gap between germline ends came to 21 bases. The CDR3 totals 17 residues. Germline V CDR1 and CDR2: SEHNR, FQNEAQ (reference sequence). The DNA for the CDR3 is TGTGCCAGCAGCTTTTCCCCTTTAAGTCGGCTGAGTTCACCCCTCCACTTT. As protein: CASSFSPLSRLSSPLHF.